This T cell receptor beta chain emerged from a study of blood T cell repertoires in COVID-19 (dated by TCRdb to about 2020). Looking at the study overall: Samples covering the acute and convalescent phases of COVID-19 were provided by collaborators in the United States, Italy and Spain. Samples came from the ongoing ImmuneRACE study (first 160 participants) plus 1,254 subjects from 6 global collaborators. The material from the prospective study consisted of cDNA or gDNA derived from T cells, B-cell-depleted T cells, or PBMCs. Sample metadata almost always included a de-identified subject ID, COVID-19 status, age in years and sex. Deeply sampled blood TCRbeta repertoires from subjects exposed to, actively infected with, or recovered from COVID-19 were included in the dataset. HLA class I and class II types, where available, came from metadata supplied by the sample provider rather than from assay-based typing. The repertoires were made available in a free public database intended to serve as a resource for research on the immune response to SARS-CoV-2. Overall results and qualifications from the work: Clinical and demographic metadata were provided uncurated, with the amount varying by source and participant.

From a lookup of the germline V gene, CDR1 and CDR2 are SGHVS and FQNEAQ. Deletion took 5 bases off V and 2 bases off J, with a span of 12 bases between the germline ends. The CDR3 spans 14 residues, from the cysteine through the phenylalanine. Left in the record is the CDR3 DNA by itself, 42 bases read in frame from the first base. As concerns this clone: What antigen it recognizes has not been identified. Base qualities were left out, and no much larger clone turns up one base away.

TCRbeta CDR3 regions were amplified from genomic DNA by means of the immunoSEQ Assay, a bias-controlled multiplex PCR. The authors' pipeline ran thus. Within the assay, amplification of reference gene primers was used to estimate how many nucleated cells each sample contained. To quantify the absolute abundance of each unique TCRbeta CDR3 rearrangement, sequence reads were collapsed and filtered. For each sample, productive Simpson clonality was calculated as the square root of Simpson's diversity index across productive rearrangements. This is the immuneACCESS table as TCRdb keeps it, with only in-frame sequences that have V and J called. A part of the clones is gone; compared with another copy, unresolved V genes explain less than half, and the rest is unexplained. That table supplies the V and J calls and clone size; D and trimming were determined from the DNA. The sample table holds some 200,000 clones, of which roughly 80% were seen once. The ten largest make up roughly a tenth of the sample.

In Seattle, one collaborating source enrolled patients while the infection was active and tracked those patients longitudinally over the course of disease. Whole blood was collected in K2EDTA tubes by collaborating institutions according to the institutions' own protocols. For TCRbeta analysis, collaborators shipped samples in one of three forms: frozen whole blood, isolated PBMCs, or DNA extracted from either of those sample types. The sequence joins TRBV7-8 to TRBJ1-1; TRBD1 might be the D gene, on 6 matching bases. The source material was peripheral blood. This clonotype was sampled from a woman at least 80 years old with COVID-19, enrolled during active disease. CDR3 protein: CASSPQQGNTEAFF. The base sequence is TGTGCCAGCAGCCCCCAACAGGGTAACACTGAAGCTTTCTTT.